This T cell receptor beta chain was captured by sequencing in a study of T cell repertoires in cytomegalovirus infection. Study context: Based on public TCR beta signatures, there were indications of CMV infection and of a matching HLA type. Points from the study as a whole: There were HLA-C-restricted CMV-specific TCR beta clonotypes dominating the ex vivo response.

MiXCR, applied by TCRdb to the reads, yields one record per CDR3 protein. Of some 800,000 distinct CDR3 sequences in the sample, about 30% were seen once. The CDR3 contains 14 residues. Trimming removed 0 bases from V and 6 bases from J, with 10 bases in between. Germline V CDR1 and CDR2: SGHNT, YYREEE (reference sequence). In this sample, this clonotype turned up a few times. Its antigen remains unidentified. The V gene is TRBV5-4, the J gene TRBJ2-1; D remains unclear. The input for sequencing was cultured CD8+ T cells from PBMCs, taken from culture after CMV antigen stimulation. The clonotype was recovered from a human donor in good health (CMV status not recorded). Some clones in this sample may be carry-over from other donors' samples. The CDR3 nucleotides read TGTGCCAGCAGCTTGGGGCCAATCCCCAATGAGCAGTTCTTC. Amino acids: CASSLGPIPNEQFF.